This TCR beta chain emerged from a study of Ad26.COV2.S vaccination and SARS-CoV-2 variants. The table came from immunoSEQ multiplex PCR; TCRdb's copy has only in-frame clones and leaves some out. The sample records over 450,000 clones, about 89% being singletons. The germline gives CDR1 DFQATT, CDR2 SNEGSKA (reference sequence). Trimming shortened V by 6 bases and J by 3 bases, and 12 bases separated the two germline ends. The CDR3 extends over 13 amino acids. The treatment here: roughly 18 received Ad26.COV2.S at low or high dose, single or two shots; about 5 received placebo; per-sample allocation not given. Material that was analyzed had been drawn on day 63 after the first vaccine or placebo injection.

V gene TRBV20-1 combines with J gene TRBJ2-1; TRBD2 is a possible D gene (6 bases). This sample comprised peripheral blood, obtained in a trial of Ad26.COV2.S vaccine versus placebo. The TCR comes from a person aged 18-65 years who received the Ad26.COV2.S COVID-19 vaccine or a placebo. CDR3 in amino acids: CSASLASYNEQFF. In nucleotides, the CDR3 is TGCAGTGCCAGTCTAGCGAGCTACAATGAGCAGTTCTTC.